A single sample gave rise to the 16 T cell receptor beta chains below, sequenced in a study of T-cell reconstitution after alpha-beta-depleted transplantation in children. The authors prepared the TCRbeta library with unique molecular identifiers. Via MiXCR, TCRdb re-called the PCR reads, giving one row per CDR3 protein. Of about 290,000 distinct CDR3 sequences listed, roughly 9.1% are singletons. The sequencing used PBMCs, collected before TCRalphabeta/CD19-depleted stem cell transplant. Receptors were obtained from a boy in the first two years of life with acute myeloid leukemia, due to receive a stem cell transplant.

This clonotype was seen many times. The CDR3 loop reads CASSFHRGNQPQHF. The CDR3 DNA is TGTGCCAGCAGTTTCCACAGGGGCAATCAGCCCCAGCATTTT. This chain joins TRBV28 and TRBJ1-5; weak D call: TRBD1 (6 bases). Germline V gives CDR1 MDHEN, CDR2 SYDVKM. The CDR3 length is 14 residues. Between the trimmed V and J ends, which lost 3 bases and 2 bases, there was a span of 8 bases.

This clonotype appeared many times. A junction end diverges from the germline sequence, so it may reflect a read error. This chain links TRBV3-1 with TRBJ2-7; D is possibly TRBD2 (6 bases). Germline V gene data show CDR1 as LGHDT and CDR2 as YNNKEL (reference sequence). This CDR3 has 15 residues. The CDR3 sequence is CASSQDATGTAERLF. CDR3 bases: TGTGCCAGCAGCCAAGATGCAACCGGGACTGCCGAACGGCTCTTC.

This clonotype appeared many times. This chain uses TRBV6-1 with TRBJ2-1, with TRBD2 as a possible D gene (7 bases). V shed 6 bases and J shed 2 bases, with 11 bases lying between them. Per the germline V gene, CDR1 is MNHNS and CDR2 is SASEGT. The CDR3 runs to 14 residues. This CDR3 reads CASSLGGPYNEQFF. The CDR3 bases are TGTGCCAGCAGCCTCGGGGGGCCCTACAATGAGCAGTTCTTC.

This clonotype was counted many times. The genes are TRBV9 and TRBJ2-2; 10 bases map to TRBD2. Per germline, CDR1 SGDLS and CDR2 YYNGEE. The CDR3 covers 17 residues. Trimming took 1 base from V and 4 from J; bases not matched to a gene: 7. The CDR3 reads CASSVISLAGATGELFF. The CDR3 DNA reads TGTGCCAGCAGCGTAATCTCCCTAGCGGGAGCCACCGGGGAGCTGTTTTTT.

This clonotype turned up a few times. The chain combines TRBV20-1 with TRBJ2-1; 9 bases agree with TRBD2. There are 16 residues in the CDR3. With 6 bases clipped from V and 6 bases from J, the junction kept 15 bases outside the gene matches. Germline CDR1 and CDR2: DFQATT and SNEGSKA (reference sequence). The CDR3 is CSARTGAGGHRNEQFF. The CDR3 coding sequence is TGCAGTGCCAGGACGGGGGCGGGAGGGCACCGCAATGAGCAGTTCTTC.

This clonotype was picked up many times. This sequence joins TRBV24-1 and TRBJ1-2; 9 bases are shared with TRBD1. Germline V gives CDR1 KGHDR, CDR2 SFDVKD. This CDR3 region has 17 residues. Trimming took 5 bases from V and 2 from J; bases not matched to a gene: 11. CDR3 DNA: TGTGCCACCAGTGCCACTGACCCGGGGACAGGGAACTATGGCTACACCTTC. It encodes CATSATDPGTGNYGYTF.

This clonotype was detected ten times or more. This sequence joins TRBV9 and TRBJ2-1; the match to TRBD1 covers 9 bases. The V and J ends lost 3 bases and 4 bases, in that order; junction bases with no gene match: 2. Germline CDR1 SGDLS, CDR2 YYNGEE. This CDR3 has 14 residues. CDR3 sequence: CASSGQGGYNEQFF. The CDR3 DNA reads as TGTGCCAGCAGCGGACAGGGGGGTTACAATGAGCAGTTCTTC.

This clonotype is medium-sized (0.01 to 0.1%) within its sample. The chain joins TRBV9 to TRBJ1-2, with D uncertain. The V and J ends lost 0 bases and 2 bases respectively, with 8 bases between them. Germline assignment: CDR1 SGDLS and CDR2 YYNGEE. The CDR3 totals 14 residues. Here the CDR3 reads CASSVDRGNYGYTF. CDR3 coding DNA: TGTGCCAGCAGCGTAGATCGGGGAAACTATGGCTACACCTTC.

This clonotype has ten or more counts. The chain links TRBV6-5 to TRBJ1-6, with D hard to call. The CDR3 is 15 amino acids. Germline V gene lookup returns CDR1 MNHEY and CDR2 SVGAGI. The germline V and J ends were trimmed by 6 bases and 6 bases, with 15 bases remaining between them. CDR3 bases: TGTGCCAGCAGGTTGACCCCCGAGGGTAATTCACCCCTCCACTTT. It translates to CASRLTPEGNSPLHF.

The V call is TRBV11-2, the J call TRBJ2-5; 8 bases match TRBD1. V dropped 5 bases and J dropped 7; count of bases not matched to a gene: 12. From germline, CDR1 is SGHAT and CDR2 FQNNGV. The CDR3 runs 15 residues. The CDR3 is CASSLDRDSMRTQYF. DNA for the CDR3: TGTGCCAGCAGCCTGGACAGGGACTCGATGAGGACCCAGTACTTC. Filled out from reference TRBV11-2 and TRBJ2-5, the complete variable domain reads EAGVAQSPRYKIIEKRQSVAFWCNPISGHATLYWYQQILGQGPKLLIQFQNNGVVDDSQLPKDRFSAERLKGVDSTLKIQPAKLEDSAVYLCASSLDRDSMRTQYFGPGTRLLVL.

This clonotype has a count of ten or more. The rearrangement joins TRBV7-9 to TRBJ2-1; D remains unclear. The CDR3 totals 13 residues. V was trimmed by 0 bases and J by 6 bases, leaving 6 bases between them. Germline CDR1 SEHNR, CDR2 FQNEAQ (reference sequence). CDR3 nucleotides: TGTGCCAGCAGCTTAGCCCTGTCCAATGAGCAGTTCTTC. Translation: CASSLALSNEQFF.

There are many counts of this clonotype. CDR3 DNA sequence: TGTGCCAGCAGCTTGGCAGCACTAGCGGGAGATACGCAGTATTTT. This encodes CASSLAALAGDTQYF. The chain employs TRBV5-5 and TRBJ2-3; 9 positions match TRBD2. Germline-derived CDR1 and CDR2 are SGHKS and YYEKEE (reference sequence). The CDR3 spans 15 residues. V lost 0 bases to trimming and J lost 5 bases; unmatched junction nucleotides: 4.

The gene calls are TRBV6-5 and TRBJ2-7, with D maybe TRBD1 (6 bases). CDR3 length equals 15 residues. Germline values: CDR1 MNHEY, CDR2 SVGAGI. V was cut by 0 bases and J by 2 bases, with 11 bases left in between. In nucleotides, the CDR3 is TGTGCCAGCAGTTACTCGGAGACAGGTCCCTACGAGCAGTACTTC. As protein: CASSYSETGPYEQYF.

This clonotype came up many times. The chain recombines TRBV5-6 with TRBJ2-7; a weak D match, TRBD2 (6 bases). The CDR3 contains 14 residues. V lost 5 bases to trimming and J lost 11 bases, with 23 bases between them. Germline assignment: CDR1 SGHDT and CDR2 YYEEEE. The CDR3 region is CASSKGRWRGAEYF. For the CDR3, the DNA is TGTGCCAGCAGTAAAGGAAGATGGAGGGGAGCTGAGTACTTC.

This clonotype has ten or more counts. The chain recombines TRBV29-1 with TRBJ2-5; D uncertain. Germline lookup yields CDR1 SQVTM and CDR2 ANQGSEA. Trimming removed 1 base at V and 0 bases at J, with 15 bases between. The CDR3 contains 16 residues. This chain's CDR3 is CSVEVARSRYQETQYF. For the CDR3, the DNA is TGCAGCGTTGAAGTGGCTCGCTCCCGGTACCAAGAGACCCAGTACTTC. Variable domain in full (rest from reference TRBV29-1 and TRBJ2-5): SAVISQKPSRDICQRGTSLTIQCQVDSQVTMMFWYRQQPGQSLTLIATANQGSEATYESGFVIDKFPISRPNLTFSTLTVSNMSPEDSSIYLCSVEVARSRYQETQYFGPGTRLLVL.

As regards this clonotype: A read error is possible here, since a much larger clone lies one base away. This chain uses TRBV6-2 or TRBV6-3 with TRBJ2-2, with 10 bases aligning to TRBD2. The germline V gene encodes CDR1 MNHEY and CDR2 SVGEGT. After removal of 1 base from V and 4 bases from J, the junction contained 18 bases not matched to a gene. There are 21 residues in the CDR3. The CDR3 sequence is CASSYLAGGPPIILSTGELFF. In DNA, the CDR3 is TGTGCCAGCAGTTACTTAGCGGGAGGCCCGCCCATAATTTTGAGCACCGGGGAGCTGTTTTTT.